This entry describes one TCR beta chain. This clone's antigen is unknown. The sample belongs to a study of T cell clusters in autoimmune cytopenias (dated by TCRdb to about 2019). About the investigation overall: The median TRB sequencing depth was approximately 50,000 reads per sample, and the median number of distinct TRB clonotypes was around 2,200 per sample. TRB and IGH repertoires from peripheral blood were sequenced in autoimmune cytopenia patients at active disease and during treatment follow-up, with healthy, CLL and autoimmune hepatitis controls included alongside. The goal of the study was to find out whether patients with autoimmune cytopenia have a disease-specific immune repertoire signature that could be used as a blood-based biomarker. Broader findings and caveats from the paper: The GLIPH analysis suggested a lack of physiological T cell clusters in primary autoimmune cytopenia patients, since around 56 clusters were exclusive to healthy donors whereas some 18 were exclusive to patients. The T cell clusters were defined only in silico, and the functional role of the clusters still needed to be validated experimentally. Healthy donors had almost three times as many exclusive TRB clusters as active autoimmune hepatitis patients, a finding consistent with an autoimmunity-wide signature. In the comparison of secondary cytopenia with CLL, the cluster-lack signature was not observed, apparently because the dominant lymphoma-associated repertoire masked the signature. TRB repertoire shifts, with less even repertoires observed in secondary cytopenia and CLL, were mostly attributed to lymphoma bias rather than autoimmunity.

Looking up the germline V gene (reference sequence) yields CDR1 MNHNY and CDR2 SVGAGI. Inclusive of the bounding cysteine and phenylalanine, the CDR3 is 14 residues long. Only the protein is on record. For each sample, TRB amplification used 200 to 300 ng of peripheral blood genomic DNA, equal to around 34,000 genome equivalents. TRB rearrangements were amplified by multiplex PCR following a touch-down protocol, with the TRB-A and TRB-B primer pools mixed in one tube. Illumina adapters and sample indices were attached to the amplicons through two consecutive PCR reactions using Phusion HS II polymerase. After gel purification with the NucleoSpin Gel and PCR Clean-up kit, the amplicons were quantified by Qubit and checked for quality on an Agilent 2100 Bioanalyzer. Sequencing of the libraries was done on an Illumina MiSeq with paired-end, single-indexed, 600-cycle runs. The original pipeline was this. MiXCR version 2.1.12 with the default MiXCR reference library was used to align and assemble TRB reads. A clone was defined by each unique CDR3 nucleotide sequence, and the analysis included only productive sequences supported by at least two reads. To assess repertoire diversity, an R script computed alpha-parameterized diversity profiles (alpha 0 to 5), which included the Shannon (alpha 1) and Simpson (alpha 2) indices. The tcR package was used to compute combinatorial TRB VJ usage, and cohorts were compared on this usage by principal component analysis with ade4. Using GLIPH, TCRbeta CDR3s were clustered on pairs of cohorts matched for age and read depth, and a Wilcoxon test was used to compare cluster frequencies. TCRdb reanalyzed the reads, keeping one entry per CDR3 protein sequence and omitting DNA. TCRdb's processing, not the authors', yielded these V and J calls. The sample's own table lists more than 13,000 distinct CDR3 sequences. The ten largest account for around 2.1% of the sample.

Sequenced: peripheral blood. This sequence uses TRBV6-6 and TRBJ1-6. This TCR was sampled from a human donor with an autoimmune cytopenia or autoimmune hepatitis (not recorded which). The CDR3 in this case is CASSENWGRSPLHF.